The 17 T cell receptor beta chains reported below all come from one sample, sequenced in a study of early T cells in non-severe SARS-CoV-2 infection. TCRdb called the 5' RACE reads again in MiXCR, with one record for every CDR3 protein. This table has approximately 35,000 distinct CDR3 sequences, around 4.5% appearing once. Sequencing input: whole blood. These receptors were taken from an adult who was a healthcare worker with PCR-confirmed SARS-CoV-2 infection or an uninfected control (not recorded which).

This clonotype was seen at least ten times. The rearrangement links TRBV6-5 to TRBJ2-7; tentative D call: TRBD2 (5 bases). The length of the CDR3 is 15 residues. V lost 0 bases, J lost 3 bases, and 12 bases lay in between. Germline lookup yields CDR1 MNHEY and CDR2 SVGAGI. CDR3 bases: TGTGCCAGCAGTTACTCTTTCGGGGTTGACTACGAGCAGTACTTC. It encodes CASSYSFGVDYEQYF.

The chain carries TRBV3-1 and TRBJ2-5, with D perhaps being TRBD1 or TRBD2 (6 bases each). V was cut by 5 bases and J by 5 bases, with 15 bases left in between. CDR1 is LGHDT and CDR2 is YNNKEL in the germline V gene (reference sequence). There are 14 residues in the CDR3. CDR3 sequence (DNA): TGTGCCAGCAGCTCGCAAGGGGGGACGGAGACCCAGTACTTC. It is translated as CASSSQGGTETQYF.

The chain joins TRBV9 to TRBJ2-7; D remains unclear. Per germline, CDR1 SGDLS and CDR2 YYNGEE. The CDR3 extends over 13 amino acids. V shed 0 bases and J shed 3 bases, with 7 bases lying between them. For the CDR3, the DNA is TGTGCCAGCAGCGTAGGTCACGGCTACGAGCAGTACTTC. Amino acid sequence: CASSVGHGYEQYF.

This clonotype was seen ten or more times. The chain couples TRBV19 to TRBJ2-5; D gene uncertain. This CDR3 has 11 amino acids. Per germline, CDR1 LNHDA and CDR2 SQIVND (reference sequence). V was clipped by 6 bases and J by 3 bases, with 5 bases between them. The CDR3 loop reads CASRREETQYF. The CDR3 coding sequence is TGTGCCAGTAGACGAGAAGAGACCCAGTACTTC.

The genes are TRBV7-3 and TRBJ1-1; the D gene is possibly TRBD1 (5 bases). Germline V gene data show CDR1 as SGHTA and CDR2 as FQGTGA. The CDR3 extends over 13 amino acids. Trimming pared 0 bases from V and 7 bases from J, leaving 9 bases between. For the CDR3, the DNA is TGTGCCAGCAGCTTAACTGGCAGGGTTGAAGCTTTCTTT. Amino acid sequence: CASSLTGRVEAFF.

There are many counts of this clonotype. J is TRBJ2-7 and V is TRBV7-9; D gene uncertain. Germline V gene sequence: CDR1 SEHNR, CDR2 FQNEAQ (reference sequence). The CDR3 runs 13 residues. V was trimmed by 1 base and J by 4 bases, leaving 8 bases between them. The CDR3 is CASSLEGPYEQYF. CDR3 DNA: TGTGCCAGCAGCTTAGAGGGTCCTTACGAGCAGTACTTC.

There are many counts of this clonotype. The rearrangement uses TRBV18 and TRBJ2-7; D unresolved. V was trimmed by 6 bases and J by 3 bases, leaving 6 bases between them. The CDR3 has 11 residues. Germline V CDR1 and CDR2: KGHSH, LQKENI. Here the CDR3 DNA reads TGTGCCAGCTCTCAAAACTACGAGCAGTACTTC. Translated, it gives CASSQNYEQYF.

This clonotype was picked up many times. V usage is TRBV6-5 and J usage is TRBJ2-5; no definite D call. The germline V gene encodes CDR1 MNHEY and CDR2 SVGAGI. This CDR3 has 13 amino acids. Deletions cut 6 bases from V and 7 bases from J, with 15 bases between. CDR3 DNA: TGTGCCAGCAGACTGGGCGCGGCGTGGACCCAGTACTTC. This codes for CASRLGAAWTQYF.

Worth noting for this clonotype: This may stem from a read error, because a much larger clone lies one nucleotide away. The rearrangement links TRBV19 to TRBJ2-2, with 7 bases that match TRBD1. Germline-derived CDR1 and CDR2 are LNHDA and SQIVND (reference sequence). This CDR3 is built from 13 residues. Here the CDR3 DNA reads TGTGCCAGTATGACAGGGAACACCGAGGAGCTGTTTTTT. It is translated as CASMTGNTEELFF.

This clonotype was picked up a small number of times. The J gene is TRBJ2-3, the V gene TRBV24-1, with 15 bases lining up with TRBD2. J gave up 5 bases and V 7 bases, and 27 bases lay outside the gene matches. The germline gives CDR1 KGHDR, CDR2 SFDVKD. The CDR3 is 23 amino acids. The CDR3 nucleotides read TGTGCCACCAGCGCAGCACTCAGTCCTGGACTAGCGGGAGGGCCCTTTGGTAGAGATACGCAGTATTTT. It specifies CATSAALSPGLAGGPFGRDTQYF.

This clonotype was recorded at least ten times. The CDR3 DNA reads TGTGCCAGCAGTTTGATGGGAGACACTGAAGCTTTCTTT. It specifies CASSLMGDTEAFF. The chain combines TRBV12-3 or TRBV12-4 with TRBJ1-1; unclear D gene. Trimming shortened V by 3 bases and J by 3 bases, and 8 bases separated the two germline ends. The CDR3 is 13 amino acids.

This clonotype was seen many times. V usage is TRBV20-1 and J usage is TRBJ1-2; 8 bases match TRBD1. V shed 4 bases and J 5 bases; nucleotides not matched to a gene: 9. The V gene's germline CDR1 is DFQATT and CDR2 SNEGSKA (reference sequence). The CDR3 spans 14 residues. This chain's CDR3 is CSAIRQGSFYGYTF. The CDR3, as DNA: TGCAGTGCTATTAGACAGGGGTCGTTTTATGGCTACACCTTC.

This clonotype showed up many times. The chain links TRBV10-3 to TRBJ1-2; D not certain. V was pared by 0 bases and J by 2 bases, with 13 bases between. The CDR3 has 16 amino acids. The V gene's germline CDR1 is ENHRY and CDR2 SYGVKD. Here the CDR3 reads CAISESGEARNYGYTF. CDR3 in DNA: TGTGCCATCAGTGAGTCAGGCGAGGCCCGGAACTATGGCTACACCTTC.

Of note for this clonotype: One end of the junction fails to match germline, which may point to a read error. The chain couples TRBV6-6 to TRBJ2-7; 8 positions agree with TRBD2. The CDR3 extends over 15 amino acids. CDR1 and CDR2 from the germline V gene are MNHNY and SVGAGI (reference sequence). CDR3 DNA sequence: TGTGCCAGCAGTCCTTCGGGGGGGGCCTCCTCCGAGCAGTACTTC. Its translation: CASSPSGGASSEQYF.

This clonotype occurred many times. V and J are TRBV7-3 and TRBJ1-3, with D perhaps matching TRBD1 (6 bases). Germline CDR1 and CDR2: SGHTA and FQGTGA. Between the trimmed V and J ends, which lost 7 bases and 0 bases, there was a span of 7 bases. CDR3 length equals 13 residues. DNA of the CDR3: TGTGCCAGCATGGACAGCTCTGGAAACACCATATATTTT. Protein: CASMDSSGNTIYF.

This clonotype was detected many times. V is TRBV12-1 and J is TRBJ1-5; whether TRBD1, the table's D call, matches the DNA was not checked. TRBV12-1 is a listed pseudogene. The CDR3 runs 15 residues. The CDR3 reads CASSFRQGADQPQHF. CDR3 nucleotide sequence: TGTGCCAGCAGCTTTCGACAGGGGGCCGATCAGCCCCAGCATTTT.

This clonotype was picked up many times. In nucleotides, the CDR3 is TGTGCCAGCAGCCCGGGAGGGGGAGGACACATTCAGTACTTC. Its translation: CASSPGGGGHIQYF. The chain uses TRBV21-1 and TRBJ2-4; the listed D gene, TRBD2, was not tested against the DNA. TRBV21-1 is a documented pseudogene. There are 14 residues in the CDR3.